Included here is one T cell receptor (beta chain) sequence, with context. The specificity of this receptor is unknown. Qualities for individual bases were not recorded, and no much larger clone is one base off. Reading from cysteine to phenylalanine, the CDR3 counts 13 amino acids. The DNA shown is the 39-base CDR3, in frame from base 1. V is cut by 7 bases and J by 6 bases, and the space between the germline ends is 14 bases. The germline V gene (reference sequence) supplies CDR1 SGHAT and CDR2 FQDESV. Patients with autoimmune disease history or receiving systemic immunosuppression were excluded from the trial. In every dose cohort, peripheral blood was drawn for TCR sequencing at baseline, cycle 4 day 1, and cycle 7 day 1. The samples were drawn from a first-in-human, open-label, multicenter phase I dose-escalation trial of ivuxolimab. Adults with locally advanced or metastatic head and neck squamous cell, hepatocellular, melanoma or renal cell carcinoma were enrolled in the trial. Before TCR sequencing, CD4+ and CD8+ T cells were separately sorted from peripheral blood.

The data derive from a study of OX40 agonist ivuxolimab in advanced cancers. In terms of the full investigation: Ivuxolimab was a fully human IgG2 agonistic monoclonal antibody targeting the costimulatory receptor OX40 (CD134). The purpose of peripheral TCRbeta sequencing was to test whether ivuxolimab changed TCR sequence diversity and led to clonal T-cell expansion. Of the 50 to 55 dose-escalation patients, hepatocellular carcinoma was present in around 20, melanoma in around 15, renal cell carcinoma in 9 and head and neck cancer in 9. Intravenous ivuxolimab was administered to patients every 2 weeks at six dose levels: 0.01, 0.1, 0.3, 1.5, 3 and 10 mg/kg. Patients were allowed to have had prior anti-PD-1, anti-PD-L1 or anti-CTLA-4 therapy, and around 40% of the dose-escalation patients had previously received checkpoint inhibitors. Partial responses were achieved by three dose-escalation patients, of whom one had hepatocellular carcinoma and two had cutaneous melanoma. In the dose-escalation cohort, 65% to 85% of patients were male, and the mean age was roughly 60 years with a range of about 20 to 80. The paper covers the monotherapy dose-escalation part of the phase I ivuxolimab trial, which included N ≈ 54 patients. Study-wide conclusions, independent of this receptor: On average, CD8+ T cells showed more expanded clones than CD4+ T cells after ivuxolimab. Partial responders in the 0.1-3.0 mg/kg groups had among the lowest normalized peripheral clonal expansion, especially among CD8+ T cells. At doses of 0.1 to 3.0 mg/kg, clonal expansion of both CD4+ and CD8+ T cells in blood was seen between baseline and week 6. Low levels of normalized T-cell clonal expansion were also shown by some nonresponding patients. Which antigens the clonally expanded peripheral T cells were specific for was not determined.

For sequencing of the TCRbeta CDR3 region, genomic DNA was extracted from the sorted cells. The immunoSEQ Assay was used to sequence the TCRbeta CDR3 regions. This is the immuneACCESS table as TCRdb keeps it, with only in-frame sequences that have V and J called. A part of the clones is gone; compared with another copy, unresolved V genes explain less than half, and the rest is unexplained. The sample includes tens of thousands of clones, with 70% to 85% observed a single time. Less than 4.5% of the sample comes from the top ten. This TCR was sampled from an adult with an advanced solid tumor such as melanoma, head and neck, liver or kidney cancer. Here the sequenced sample was CD4+ or CD8+ T cells sorted from blood, taken in a trial of the OX40 agonist ivuxolimab. The rearranged chain carries TRBV11-1 and TRBJ2-3, with no confidently assigned D gene. The DNA is TGTGCCAGCAAGAGACGAGGTCGGGATACGCAGTATTTT. Translated, it reads CASKRRGRDTQYF.